This T cell receptor beta chain emerged from a study of shared clonotypes between healthy human individuals. Study-wide results and caveats: Larger richness was generally estimated for naive than memory subsets. Measured sharing among donors was expected to vary with sequencing depth.

Germline values: CDR1 MNHEY, CDR2 SVGAGI. V lost 2 bases and J 5 bases, leaving 7 bases between the germline ends. The CDR3 consists of 13 residues. Comment on this clone: Its antigen is as yet unknown.

Healthy and HIV-negative, the adult donors had no recent acute infections or vaccinations. The investigators split CD4+ cells into a CD45RA+ naive subset and a CD45RA-negative memory subset. Some clones are missing from TCRdb's copy, which holds only in-frame ones; the method was immunoSEQ multiplex PCR. The table records some 580,000 clones, about 96% of them present only once. This chain connects TRBV6-5 to TRBJ1-5; no definite D call. The receptor was isolated from a woman aged 25-40 years in good health. What was sequenced was naive CD4+ T cells sorted from blood. The subset was: CD45RA+ positively selected. CDR3 sequence: CASSYRPDQPQHF. CDR3 coding DNA: TGTGCCAGCAGTTACAGGCCCGATCAGCCCCAGCATTTT.